This TCR beta chain was profiled in a study of blood T cell repertoires in COVID-19. Study-wide context: The United States, Italy and Spain were the sources of the acute and convalescent COVID-19 samples.

Ages ranged from about 18 to 89 years, with residence in around 24 US areas. Either two negative PCRs, clearance, or symptom resolution qualified Cohort 3 donors as recovered. Some clones are missing from TCRdb's copy, which holds only in-frame ones; the method was immunoSEQ multiplex PCR. The profile shows around 370,000 clones, more than 75% of them singletons. This clonotype was sampled from a woman under 30 who had recovered from COVID-19. Sequenced sample: PBMCs or T cells enriched from blood (not recorded which).

The CDR3 reads CASSLGGQGASGGYTF. For the CDR3, the DNA is TGTGCCAGCAGCTTAGGGGGACAGGGGGCGTCGGGTGGCTACACCTTC. The chain has TRBV7-6 and TRBJ1-2; 12 bases match TRBD1. The germline CDR1 and CDR2 sequences are SGHVS and FNYEAQ. The CDR3 is 16 residues long. The ends lost 1 base at V and 7 bases at J; junction bases unmatched: 7.